This T cell receptor beta chain was captured by sequencing in a study of shared clonotypes between healthy human individuals. Study-wide findings and caveats: Shared across four donors were around 5% of the naive CD4 clonotypes.

V lost 1 base and J lost 2, with 12 bases in between. The germline V gene has CDR1 SGHTA and CDR2 FQGNSA. This CDR3 comprises 15 residues. Donors included only healthy HIV-negative adults lacking recent acute infections or vaccinations. Turning to this clone: Its antigen is unknown.

Original handling: ImmunoSEQ sequences covered only the junction and lacked quality scores; filtering therefore differed. TCRdb keeps only in-frame clones here, not all; method: immunoSEQ multiplex PCR. That table furnishes V, J and clone size, whereas the DNA furnished D and trimming. Of about 2.4 million clones listed, roughly 93% are singletons. This sequence originates from a man younger than 35 in good health. Some clones in this sample may be carry-over from other donors' samples. Sequences were obtained from naive CD4+ T cells from PBMCs. Subset indicated: CD45RA+ positively selected. The rearrangement uses TRBV7-2 and TRBJ2-7, with D possibly being TRBD2 (6 bases). CDR3 in DNA: TGTGCCAGCAGCTTAGTTGGGACTGGAACCTACGAGCAGTACTTC. As protein: CASSLVGTGTYEQYF.